This TCR beta chain derives from a study of response to subunit inactivated influenza vaccine. Overall study findings and caveats: Few additional T cells are recruited per seasonal influenza vaccination, authors suggested.

V shed 4 bases, J shed 6 bases, and the junction held 8 bases outside the gene matches. This CDR3 is built from 14 residues. CDR1 is SEHNR, CDR2 FQNEAQ, per germline (reference sequence). In TCRdb, the RT-PCR reads were re-called with MiXCR into one record per CDR3 protein. Counted here are about 780,000 distinct CDR3 sequences, 15% to 20% occurring once; the ten biggest clones make up 11%. A remark on this clonotype: The antigen is not known.

This sequence originates from a man aged 50 to 60 who received an inactivated influenza vaccine. This sample comprised PBMCs from blood, obtained 4 to 6 days after vaccination. The V gene is TRBV7-9, the J gene TRBJ2-7; 8 positions agree with TRBD1. CDR3 loop: CASSSRDRLSEQYF. The CDR3, as DNA: TGTGCCAGCAGCTCCCGGGACAGGTTAAGCGAGCAGTACTTC.